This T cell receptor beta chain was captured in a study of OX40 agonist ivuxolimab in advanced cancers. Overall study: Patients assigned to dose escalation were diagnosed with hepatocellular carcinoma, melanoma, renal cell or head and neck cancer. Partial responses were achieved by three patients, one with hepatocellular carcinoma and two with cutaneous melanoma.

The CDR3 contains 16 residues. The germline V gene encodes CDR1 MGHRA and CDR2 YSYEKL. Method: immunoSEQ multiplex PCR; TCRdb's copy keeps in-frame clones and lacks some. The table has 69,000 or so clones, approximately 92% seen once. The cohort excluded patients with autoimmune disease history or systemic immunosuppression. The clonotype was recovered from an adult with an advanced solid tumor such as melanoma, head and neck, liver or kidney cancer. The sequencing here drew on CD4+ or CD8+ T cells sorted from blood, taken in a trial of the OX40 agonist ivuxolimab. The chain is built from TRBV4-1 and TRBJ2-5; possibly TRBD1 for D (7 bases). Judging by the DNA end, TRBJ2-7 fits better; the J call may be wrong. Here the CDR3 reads CASSYTFRGEGYEQYF. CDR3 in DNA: TGCGCCAGCAGCTATACTTTCAGGGGGGAAGGGTACGAGCAGTACTTC.